This T cell receptor (beta chain) was sequenced in a study of identical twins. One entry per CDR3 protein, called by TCRdb with MiXCR from the 5' RACE reads. The table records hundreds of thousands of distinct CDR3 sequences, 20% to 25% of them present only once. V lost 4 bases, J lost 4 bases, and 12 bases lay in between. The CDR3 runs to 15 residues. Germline CDR1 and CDR2: SGHRS and YFSETQ. The data were also submitted as part of a second study, on yellow fever vaccine responses in identical twins.

This TCR derives from a woman aged 18-29 years in good health. The chain couples TRBV5-1 to TRBJ1-6, with D possibly TRBD1 on 6 matching bases. Material: CD4+ T cells sorted from blood. CDR3 coding DNA: TGCGCCAGCAGCCACACACAGGGTTATAATTCACCCCTCCACTTT. Amino acid sequence: CASSHTQGYNSPLHF.